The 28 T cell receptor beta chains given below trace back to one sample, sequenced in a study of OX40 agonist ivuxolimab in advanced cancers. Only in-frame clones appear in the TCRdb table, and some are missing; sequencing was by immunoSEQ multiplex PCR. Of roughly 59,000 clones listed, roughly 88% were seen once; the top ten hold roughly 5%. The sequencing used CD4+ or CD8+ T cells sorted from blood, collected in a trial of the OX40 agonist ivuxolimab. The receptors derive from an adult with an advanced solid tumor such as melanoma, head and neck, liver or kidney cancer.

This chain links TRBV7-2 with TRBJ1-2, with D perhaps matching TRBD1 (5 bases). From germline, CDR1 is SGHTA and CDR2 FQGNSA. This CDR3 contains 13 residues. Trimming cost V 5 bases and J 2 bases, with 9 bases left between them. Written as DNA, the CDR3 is TGTGCCAGCAGCCCCCGGGACAACTATGGCTACACCTTC. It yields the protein CASSPRDNYGYTF.

The CDR3 DNA is TGTGCCAGCGATCGCCCGGCAGGGGGCGATTTCTATGGCTACACCTTC. It yields the protein CASDRPAGGDFYGYTF. The chain is built from TRBV28 and TRBJ1-2; 8 bases map to TRBD1. Germline V gene lookup returns CDR1 MDHEN and CDR2 SYDVKM. J was trimmed by 4 bases and V by 8 bases; bases with no gene match: 15. The CDR3 extends over 16 amino acids.

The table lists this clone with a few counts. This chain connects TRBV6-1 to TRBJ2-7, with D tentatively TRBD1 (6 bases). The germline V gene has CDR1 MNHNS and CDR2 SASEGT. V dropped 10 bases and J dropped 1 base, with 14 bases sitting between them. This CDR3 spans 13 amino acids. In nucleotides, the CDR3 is TGTGCCATCGAGGGGGTACATTCCTACGAGCAGTACTTC. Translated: CAIEGVHSYEQYF.

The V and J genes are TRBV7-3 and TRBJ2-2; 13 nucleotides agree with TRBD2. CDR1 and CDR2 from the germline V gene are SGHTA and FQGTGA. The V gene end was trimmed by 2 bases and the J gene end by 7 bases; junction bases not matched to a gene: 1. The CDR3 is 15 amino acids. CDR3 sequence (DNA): TGTGCCAGCAGCTTAGGACTAGCGGGAGTCGGGGAGCTGTTTTTT. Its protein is CASSLGLAGVGELFF.

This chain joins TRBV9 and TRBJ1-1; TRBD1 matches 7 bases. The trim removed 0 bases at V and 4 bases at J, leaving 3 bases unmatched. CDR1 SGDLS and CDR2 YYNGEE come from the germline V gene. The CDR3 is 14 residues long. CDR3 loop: CASSVVSGGTEAFF. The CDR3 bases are TGTGCCAGCAGCGTAGTCTCAGGGGGCACTGAAGCTTTCTTT. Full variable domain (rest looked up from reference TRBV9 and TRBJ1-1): DSGVTQTPKHLITATGQRVTLRCSPRSGDLSVYWYQQSLDQGLQFLIQYYNGEERAKGNILERFSAQQFPDLHSELNLSSLELGDSALYFCASSVVSGGTEAFFGQGTRLTVV.

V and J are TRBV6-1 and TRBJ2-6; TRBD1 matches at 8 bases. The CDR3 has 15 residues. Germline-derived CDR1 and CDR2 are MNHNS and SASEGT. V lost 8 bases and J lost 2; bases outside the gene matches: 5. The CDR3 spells CASFQGATGANVLTF. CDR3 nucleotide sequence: TGTGCCAGCTTCCAGGGGGCTACTGGGGCCAACGTCCTGACTTTC.

In DNA, the CDR3 is TGTGCCAGCAGTGAATCGTGGAGCAATCAGCCCCAGCATTTT. Encoded protein: CASSESWSNQPQHF. The chain joins TRBV6-1 to TRBJ1-5; D not resolved. The germline gives CDR1 MNHNS, CDR2 SASEGT. This CDR3 has 14 residues. V dropped 2 bases and J dropped 1 base, with 6 bases sitting between them.

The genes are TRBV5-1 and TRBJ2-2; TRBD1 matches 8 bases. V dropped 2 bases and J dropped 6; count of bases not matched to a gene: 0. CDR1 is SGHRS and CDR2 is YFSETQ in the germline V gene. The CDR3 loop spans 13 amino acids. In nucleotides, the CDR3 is TGCGCCAGCAGCTTACAGGGGGCCGGGGAGCTGTTTTTT. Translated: CASSLQGAGELFF.

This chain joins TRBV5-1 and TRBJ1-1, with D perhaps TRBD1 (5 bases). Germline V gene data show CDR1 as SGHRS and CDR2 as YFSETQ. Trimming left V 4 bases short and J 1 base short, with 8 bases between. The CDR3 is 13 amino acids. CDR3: CASSLGGNTEAFF. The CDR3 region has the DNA TGCGCCAGCAGCCTGGGGGGGAACACTGAAGCTTTCTTT. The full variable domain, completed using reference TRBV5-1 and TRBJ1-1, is KAGVTQTPRYLIKTRGQQVTLSCSPISGHRSVSWYQQTPGQGLQFLFEYFSETQRNKGNFPGRFSGRQFSNSRSEMNVSTLELGDSALYLCASSLGGNTEAFFGQGTRLTVV.

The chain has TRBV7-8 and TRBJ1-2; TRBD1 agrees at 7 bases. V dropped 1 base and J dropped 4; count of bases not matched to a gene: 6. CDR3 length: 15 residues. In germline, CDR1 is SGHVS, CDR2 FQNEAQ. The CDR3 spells CASSLGGQSSYGYTF. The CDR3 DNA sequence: TGTGCCAGCAGCTTAGGGGGACAGTCCAGCTATGGCTACACCTTC.

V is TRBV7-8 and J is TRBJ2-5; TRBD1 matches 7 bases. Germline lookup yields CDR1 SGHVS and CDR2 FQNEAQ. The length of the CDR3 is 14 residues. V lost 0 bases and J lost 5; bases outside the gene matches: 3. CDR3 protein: CASSLATGLETQYF. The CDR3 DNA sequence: TGTGCCAGCAGCTTAGCGACAGGGCTCGAGACCCAGTACTTC.

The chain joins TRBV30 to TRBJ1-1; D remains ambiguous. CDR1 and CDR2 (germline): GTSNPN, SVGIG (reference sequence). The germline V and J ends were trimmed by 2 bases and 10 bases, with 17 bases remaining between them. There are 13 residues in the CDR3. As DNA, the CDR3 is TGTGCCTGGAGTCCGGGAGGTCCTGTAGGAGCTTTCTTT. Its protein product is CAWSPGGPVGAFF. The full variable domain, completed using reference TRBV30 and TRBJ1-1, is SQTIHQWPATLVQPVGSPLSLECTVEGTSNPNLYWYRQAAGRGLQLLFYSVGIGQISSEVPQNLSASRPQDRQFILSSKKLLLSDSGFYLCAWSPGGPVGAFFGQGTRLTVV.

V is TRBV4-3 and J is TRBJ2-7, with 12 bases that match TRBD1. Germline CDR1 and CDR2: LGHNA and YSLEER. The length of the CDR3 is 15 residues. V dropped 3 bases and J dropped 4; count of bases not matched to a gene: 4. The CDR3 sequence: CASSQGTGGMYEQYF. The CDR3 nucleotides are TGCGCCAGCAGCCAGGGGACAGGGGGCATGTACGAGCAGTACTTC.

CDR3 sequence reads: CASSFGQSYEQYF. The CDR3 region has the DNA TGTGCCAGCAGCTTTGGACAGTCCTACGAGCAGTACTTC. The V call is TRBV5-4, the J call TRBJ2-7; D is possibly TRBD1 (6 bases). The germline gives CDR1 SGHNT, CDR2 YYREEE (reference sequence). V dropped 2 bases and J dropped 1 base, with 7 bases sitting between them. CDR3 length: 13 residues.

CDR3 sequence (DNA): TGCGCCAGCAGTTCTACTCCGGGACAGGGAAACAATGAGCAGTTCTTC. It specifies CASSSTPGQGNNEQFF. The rearrangement uses TRBV5-1 and TRBJ2-1; 9 positions agree with TRBD1. Trimming cost V 5 bases and J 5 bases; bases outside gene matches: 11. CDR1 and CDR2 from the germline V gene are SGHRS and YFSETQ. The CDR3 runs 16 residues.

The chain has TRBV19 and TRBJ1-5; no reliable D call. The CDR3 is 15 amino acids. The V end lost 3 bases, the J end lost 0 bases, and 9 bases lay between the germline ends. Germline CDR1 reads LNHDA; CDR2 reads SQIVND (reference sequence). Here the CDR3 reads CASSMRGNSNQPQHF. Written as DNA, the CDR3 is TGTGCCAGTAGTATGCGAGGGAATAGCAATCAGCCCCAGCATTTT.

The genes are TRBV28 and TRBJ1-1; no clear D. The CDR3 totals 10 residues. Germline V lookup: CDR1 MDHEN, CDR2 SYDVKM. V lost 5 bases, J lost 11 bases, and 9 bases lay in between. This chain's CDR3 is CASSRVFAFF. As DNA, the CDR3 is TGTGCCAGCAGTCGGGTTTTTGCTTTCTTT.

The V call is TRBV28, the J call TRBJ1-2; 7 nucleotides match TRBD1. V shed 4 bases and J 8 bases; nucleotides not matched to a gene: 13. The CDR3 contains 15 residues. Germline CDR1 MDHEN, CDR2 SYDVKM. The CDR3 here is CASSSAGGRLSGYTF. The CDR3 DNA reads TGTGCCAGCAGTTCAGCAGGGGGGAGACTTTCGGGCTACACCTTC.

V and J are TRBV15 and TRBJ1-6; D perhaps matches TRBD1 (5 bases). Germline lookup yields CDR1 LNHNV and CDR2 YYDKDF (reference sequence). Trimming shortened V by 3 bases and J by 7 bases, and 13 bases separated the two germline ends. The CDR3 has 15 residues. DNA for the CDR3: TGTGCCACCAGCAGGGGGCTTGGTCGGAATTCACCCCTCCACTTT. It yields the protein CATSRGLGRNSPLHF.

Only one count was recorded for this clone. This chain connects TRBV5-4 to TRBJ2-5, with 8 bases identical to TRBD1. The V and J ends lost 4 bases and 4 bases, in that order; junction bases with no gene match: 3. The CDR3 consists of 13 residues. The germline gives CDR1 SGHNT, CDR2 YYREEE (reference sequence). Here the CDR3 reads CASSIGQGETQYF. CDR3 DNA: TGTGCCAGCAGCATAGGACAGGGAGAGACCCAGTACTTC.

The CDR3 bases are TGTGCCAGCAGCTCTTCTTGGACCGACGATTCTGGAAACACCATATATTTT. Amino acids: CASSSSWTDDSGNTIYF. The chain has TRBV11-3 and TRBJ1-3; D call uncertain. Germline-derived CDR1 and CDR2 are SGHNT and YENEEA. V lost 4 bases to trimming and J lost 1 base, with 17 bases between them. CDR3 length: 17 amino acids.

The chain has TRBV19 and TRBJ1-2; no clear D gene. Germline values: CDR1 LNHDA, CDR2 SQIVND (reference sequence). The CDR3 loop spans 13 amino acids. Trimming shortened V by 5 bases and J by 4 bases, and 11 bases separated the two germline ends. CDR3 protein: CASSSQVLYGYTF. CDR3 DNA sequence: TGTGCCAGTAGTTCCCAGGTCCTCTATGGCTACACCTTC.

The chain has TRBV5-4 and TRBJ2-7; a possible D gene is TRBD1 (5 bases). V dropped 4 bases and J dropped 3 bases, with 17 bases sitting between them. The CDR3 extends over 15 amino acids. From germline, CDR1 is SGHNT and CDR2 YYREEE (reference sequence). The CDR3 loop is CASSPLGAQGYEQYF. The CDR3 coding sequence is TGTGCCAGCAGCCCACTCGGTGCCCAGGGCTACGAGCAGTACTTC.

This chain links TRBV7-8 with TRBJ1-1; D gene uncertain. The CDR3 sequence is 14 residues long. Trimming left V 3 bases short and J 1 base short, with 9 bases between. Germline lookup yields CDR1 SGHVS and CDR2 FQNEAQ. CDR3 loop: CASSFARGNTEAFF. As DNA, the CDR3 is TGTGCCAGCAGCTTCGCCCGGGGGAACACTGAAGCTTTCTTT.

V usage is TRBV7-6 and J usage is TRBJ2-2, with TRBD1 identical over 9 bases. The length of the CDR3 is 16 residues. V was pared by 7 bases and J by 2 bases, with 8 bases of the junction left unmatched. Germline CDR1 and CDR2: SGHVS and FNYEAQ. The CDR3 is CASKPGQGINTGELFF. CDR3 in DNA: TGTGCCAGCAAGCCGGGACAGGGTATCAACACCGGGGAGCTGTTTTTT.

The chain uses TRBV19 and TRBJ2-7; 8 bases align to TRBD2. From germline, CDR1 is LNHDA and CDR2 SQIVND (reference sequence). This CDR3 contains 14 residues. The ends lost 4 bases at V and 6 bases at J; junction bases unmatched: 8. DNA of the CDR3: TGTGCCAGTAGTACCGCCGGGACTAGTGTCGAGCAGTACTTC. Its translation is CASSTAGTSVEQYF.

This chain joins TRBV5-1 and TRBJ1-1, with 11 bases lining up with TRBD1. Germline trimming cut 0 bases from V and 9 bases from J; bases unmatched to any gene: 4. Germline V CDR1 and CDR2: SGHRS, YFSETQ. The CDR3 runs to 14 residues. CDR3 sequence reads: CASSLGTGGFQAFF. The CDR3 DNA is TGCGCCAGCAGCTTGGGGACAGGGGGCTTTCAAGCTTTCTTT. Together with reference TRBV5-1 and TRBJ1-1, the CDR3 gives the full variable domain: KAGVTQTPRYLIKTRGQQVTLSCSPISGHRSVSWYQQTPGQGLQFLFEYFSETQRNKGNFPGRFSGRQFSNSRSEMNVSTLELGDSALYLCASSLGTGGFQAFFGQGTRLTVV.

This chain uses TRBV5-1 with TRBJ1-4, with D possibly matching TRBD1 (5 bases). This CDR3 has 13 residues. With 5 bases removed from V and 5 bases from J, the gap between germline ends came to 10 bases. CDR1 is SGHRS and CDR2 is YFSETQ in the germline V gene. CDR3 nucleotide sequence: TGCGCCAGCAGGACAGATATGAATGAAAAACTGTTTTTT. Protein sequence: CASRTDMNEKLFF.